This TCR beta chain was found in a study of STAT5B mutations in CD4+ large granular lymphocyte leukemia. Study conclusions and caveats: No patients shared main leukemic clonotypes, though roughly 23% appeared at low frequency elsewhere.

The survey-level immunoSEQ assay was used. The repertoire was sequenced with immunoSEQ multiplex PCR; TCRdb's copy has only in-frame clones and lacks some. The repertoire has tens of thousands of clones, around 78% of them found once; the top ten carry around 1%. Only a few counts were recorded for this clone. Antigen: not known. Sequencing input: CD4+ T cells from blood buffy coats. This clonotype was sampled from a human donor in good health.

This CDR3 is CASSIAKGGNEKLFF. CDR3 nucleotide sequence: TGTGCCAGTAGCATCGCGAAGGGGGGAAATGAAAAACTGTTTTTT. J is TRBJ1-4 and V is TRBV19, with D perhaps TRBD1 (6 bases). This CDR3 has 15 residues. CDR1 is LNHDA, CDR2 SQIVND, per germline (reference sequence). V lost 6 bases, J lost 5 bases, and 16 bases lay in between.